The sequence of this T cell receptor (beta chain) was determined in a study of cytomegalovirus exposure and HLA in healthy donors. Germline lookup yields CDR1 SEHNR and CDR2 FQNEAQ (reference sequence). Trimming shortened V by 7 bases and J by 1 base, and 16 bases separated the two germline ends. The CDR3 has 15 residues. As concerns this clone: What it recognizes is unknown.

Whole-study results and caveats: Cytomegalovirus status was reportedly diagnosed by the classifier with high sensitivity and specificity. Some TCR beta chains (roughly 160 of them) were listed as cytomegalovirus-associated.

Sequencing used immunoSEQ multiplex PCR; TCRdb keeps in-frame clones, though not all of them. The sample holds around 250,000 clones, 90% seen once. Material for sequencing was PBMCs. This chain joins TRBV7-9 and TRBJ1-1; D unresolved. This TCR was recovered from a woman in her twenties or thirties in good health and CMV-seronegative. The DNA for the CDR3 is TGTGCCAGCATCTCCTCCGACACTGCGAACACTGAAGCTTTCTTT. This codes for CASISSDTANTEAFF. The whole variable domain, remainder taken from reference TRBV7-9 and TRBJ1-1, is DTGVSQNPRHKITKRGQNVTFRCDPISEHNRLYWYRQTLGQGPEFLTYFQNEAQLEKSRLLSDRFSAERPKGSFSTLEIQRTEQGDSAMYLCASISSDTANTEAFFGQGTRLTVV.